The clone carrying this TCR beta chain was recorded a few times. No antigen is known for it. The sample belongs to a study of T-cell reconstitution after alpha-beta-depleted transplantation in children. This sample's TCRbeta library carried unique molecular identifier barcodes. TCRdb independently ran MiXCR on the PCR reads; one entry per CDR3 protein. The table records around 800,000 distinct CDR3 sequences, roughly 15% of them present only once. Whole-study results and caveats: Surviving recipient cells, namely T cells and thymic progenitors, were the source of high day-60 TCRbeta diversity in some patients. It was reported that alpha-beta T cells came from several hundred expanded graft clones (about two months after transplant). T-cell numbers and diversity one year post-transplant derived largely from freshly generated T cells.

The V end was cut by 6 bases, the J end by 0 bases, with 15 bases between. The germline V gene encodes CDR1 ENHRY and CDR2 SYGVKD. There are 16 residues in the CDR3. The source of this sequence is a male patient under 18 who had a stem cell transplant for acute lymphoblastic leukemia, so the T cells may come from the graft donor. The chain recombines TRBV10-3 with TRBJ1-5; D is perhaps TRBD1 (6 bases). The sequences come from PBMCs, mostly from graft donor cells, collected 360 days after TCRalphabeta/CD19-depleted stem cell transplant. CDR3 amino acids: CAISSGTSYSNQPQHF. The CDR3 region has the DNA TGTGCCATCAGCTCCGGGACATCCTATAGCAATCAGCCCCAGCATTTT.